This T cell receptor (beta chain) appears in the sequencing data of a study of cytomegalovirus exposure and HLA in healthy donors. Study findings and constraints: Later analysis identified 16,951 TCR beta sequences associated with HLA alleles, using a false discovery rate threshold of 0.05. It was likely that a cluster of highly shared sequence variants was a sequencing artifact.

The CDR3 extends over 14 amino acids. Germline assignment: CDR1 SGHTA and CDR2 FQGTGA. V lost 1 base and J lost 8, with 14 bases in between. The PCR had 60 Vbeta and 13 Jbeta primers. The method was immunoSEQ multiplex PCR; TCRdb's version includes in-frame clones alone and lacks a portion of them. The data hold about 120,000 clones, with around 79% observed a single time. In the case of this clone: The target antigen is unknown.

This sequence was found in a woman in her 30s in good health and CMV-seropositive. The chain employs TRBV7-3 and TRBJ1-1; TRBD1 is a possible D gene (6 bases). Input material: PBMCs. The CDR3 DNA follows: TGTGCCAGCAGCTTAATGGGGGGGCCGGGGGAAGCTTTCTTT. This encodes CASSLMGGPGEAFF.